This T cell receptor (beta chain) was retrieved from a study of OX40 agonist ivuxolimab in advanced cancers. Study-level information: The dose of intravenous ivuxolimab that patients received every 2 weeks ranged from 0.01 to 10 mg/kg.

On this clone itself: Its antigen is unknown.

Generated by immunoSEQ multiplex PCR, the TCRdb table keeps only in-frame clones and is missing some. The sample lists under 25,000 clones; about 79% were seen once. Findings and caveats of the study: In the 0.1 to 3.0 mg/kg range, CD4+ and CD8+ blood T cells had expanded clonally by week 6.

The ends lost 4 bases at V and 6 bases at J; junction bases unmatched: 8. CDR3 length equals 15 residues. The V gene's germline CDR1 is SGHRS and CDR2 YFSETQ. The cohort excluded patients with autoimmune disease history or systemic immunosuppression. At baseline, cycle 4 day 1, and cycle 7 day 1, blood was sampled. The TCR comes from an adult with an advanced solid tumor such as melanoma, head and neck, liver or kidney cancer. The starting material was CD4+ or CD8+ T cells sorted from blood, obtained in a trial of the OX40 agonist ivuxolimab. The V gene is TRBV5-1, the J gene TRBJ2-1, with TRBD2 identical over 9 bases. The CDR3 coding sequence is TGCGCCAGCAGCCTCCCGGGACTAGCATCCAATGAGCAGTTCTTC. This gives the protein CASSLPGLASNEQFF.